A selection of T cell receptor beta chains follows, all from one sample in a study of T cells after yellow fever vaccination. One entry per CDR3 protein results from TCRdb running MiXCR on the 5' RACE reads. Among hundreds of thousands of distinct CDR3 sequences, around 12% were seen once, and the ten largest hold about 16%. This sample comprised PBMCs, obtained on the day of the yellow fever booster vaccination. These receptors originate from a man aged 30 to 39 who received the YFV17D yellow fever vaccine. CDR3s include the opening cysteine and the closing phenylalanine or tryptophan. Each record gives: CDR3 protein, CDR3 DNA, J gene, D gene, clone size, V gene. The D gene is left open where the match is weak. Clone size is given for some rows only: seen once, a few or many times, or a class if the clone is expanded.

CDR3aa: CASSFGQGIRSGANVLTF
CDR3nt: TGTGCCAGCAGCTTCGGACAGGGGATCCGCTCTGGGGCCAACGTCCTGACTTTC
j_gene: TRBJ2-6
d_gene: TRBD1
abundance: few
v_gene: TRBV11-2

CDR3aa: CSARDYRSTGRYNEQFF
CDR3nt: TGCAGTGCTAGAGACTACCGATCGACGGGGAGGTATAATGAGCAGTTCTTC
j_gene: TRBJ2-1
d_gene: -
abundance: -
v_gene: TRBV20-1

CDR3aa: CSGWEWGTEAFF
CDR3nt: TGCAGCGGCTGGGAATGGGGCACTGAAGCTTTCTTT
j_gene: TRBJ1-1
d_gene: -
abundance: few
v_gene: TRBV29-1

CDR3aa: CASSPRRTGRGNEQFF
CDR3nt: TGTGCCAGCAGCCCGAGAAGGACAGGCCGGGGCAATGAGCAGTTCTTC
j_gene: TRBJ2-1
d_gene: TRBD1
abundance: -
v_gene: TRBV3-1

CDR3aa: CASSYSAGAYLLNNEQFF
CDR3nt: TGTGCCAGCAGTTACTCGGCGGGAGCTTACCTACTTAACAATGAGCAGTTCTTC
j_gene: TRBJ2-1
d_gene: TRBD2
abundance: -
v_gene: TRBV6-5

CDR3aa: CASRDHLGHNQPQHF
CDR3nt: TGTGCCAGCAGGGATCATTTGGGACATAATCAGCCCCAGCATTTT
j_gene: TRBJ1-5
d_gene: -
abundance: -
v_gene: TRBV2

CDR3aa: CASSLDRDRSETQYF
CDR3nt: TGTGCCAGCAGCTTAGACCGGGACAGAAGTGAGACCCAGTACTTC
j_gene: TRBJ2-5
d_gene: TRBD1
abundance: few
v_gene: TRBV7-2

CDR3aa: CAISGTSSNEQFF
CDR3nt: TGTGCCATCAGCGGGACTAGCAGCAATGAGCAGTTCTTC
j_gene: TRBJ2-1
d_gene: TRBD2
abundance: -
v_gene: TRBV10-3

CDR3aa: CSARSPGGYEQYF
CDR3nt: TGCAGTGCTCGAAGCCCGGGAGGTTACGAGCAGTACTTC
j_gene: TRBJ2-7
d_gene: TRBD2
abundance: -
v_gene: TRBV20-1

CDR3aa: CSVEGFTSYNEQFF
CDR3nt: TGCAGCGTTGAAGGGTTTACTAGTTACAATGAGCAGTTCTTC
j_gene: TRBJ2-1
d_gene: -
abundance: few
v_gene: TRBV29-1

CDR3aa: CASSLRGGRSPYNEQFF
CDR3nt: TGTGCCAGCAGTTTAAGGGGCGGGAGGTCACCCTACAATGAGCAGTTCTTC
j_gene: TRBJ2-1
d_gene: TRBD2
abundance: few
v_gene: TRBV27

CDR3aa: CSETQGYSYNEQFF
CDR3nt: TGCAGTGAAACACAGGGGTACTCCTACAATGAGCAGTTCTTC
j_gene: TRBJ2-1
d_gene: TRBD1
abundance: -
v_gene: TRBV20-1

CDR3aa: CASTPWTAAGELFF
CDR3nt: TGTGCCAGCACCCCCTGGACGGCCGCAGGGGAGCTGTTTTTT
j_gene: TRBJ2-2
d_gene: -
abundance: many
v_gene: TRBV12-3/TRBV12-4

CDR3aa: CASSLASSSATYEQYF
CDR3nt: TGTGCCAGCAGCTTAGCGTCTTCCAGCGCCACCTACGAGCAGTACTTC
j_gene: TRBJ2-7
d_gene: -
abundance: few
v_gene: TRBV7-2

CDR3aa: CSAPLGYEQYF
CDR3nt: TGCAGTGCTCCTTTAGGTTACGAGCAGTACTTC
j_gene: TRBJ2-7
d_gene: -
abundance: -
v_gene: TRBV20-1

CDR3aa: CSVGVSAYEQYF
CDR3nt: TGCAGCGTTGGGGTCAGTGCCTACGAGCAGTACTTC
j_gene: TRBJ2-7
d_gene: -
abundance: few
v_gene: TRBV29-1

CDR3aa: CASSSAAGGREQFF
CDR3nt: TGTGCCAGCAGCTCCGCGGCGGGAGGGAGGGAGCAGTTCTTC
j_gene: TRBJ2-1
d_gene: TRBD2
abundance: -
v_gene: TRBV7-2